This T cell receptor (beta chain) was obtained from a study of patients and donors after allogeneic stem cell transplantation. This clonotype was counted a few times. Trimming removed 6 bases from V and 0 bases from J; junction bases left unmatched: 5. The CDR3 runs 15 residues. TCRdb used MiXCR to reprocess the RT-PCR reads, holding one entry per CDR3 protein. The sample yields some 60,000 distinct CDR3 sequences, 13% seen once. The chain employs TRBV12-3 or TRBV12-4 and TRBJ1-5, with TRBD1 matching 7 bases. Source material: blood, either unsorted or a sorted T cell fraction (not recorded which). The clonotype originates from a human donor who was either an allogeneic HSCT recipient or a stem cell or donor lymphocyte infusion donor (not recorded which). It is not recorded whose cells these are; they may come from a transplant donor. CDR3: CASREGQYSNQPQHF. CDR3 nucleotides: TGTGCCAGCAGGGAGGGACAGTATAGCAATCAGCCCCAGCATTTT.